The 18 T cell receptor beta chains below all came from one sample that was sequenced in a study of regulatory T cells in long-lasting Graves disease. Time point defined: persistent/refractory GD, antithyroid drugs over 5 years with positive TRAb. RNA isolated from PBMCs was used to make the TCR library. Sequencing libraries for TCR beta were prepared with iRepertoire HTBI primers and Arm-PCR of CDR3 regions. TCRdb passed the multiplex PCR reads through MiXCR, listing each CDR3 protein once. The sample lists about 660,000 distinct CDR3 sequences; about 30% were seen once. The sample consisted of peripheral blood mononuclear cells (PBMCs), taken when the disease was refractory, from a patient treated with antithyroid drugs. The origin of the receptors is a female donor with Graves disease.

This clonotype was picked up one time. The chain couples TRBV29-1 to TRBJ1-2; no clear D. The CDR3 extends over 14 amino acids. The V end was cut by 6 bases, the J end by 5 bases, with 19 bases between. Germline V gene lookup returns CDR1 SQVTM and CDR2 ANQGSEA. In DNA form, the CDR3 reads TGCAGCGTGGCCGGACTGTCCCGGAAATATGGCTACACCTTC. Residues: CSVAGLSRKYGYTF.

This clonotype was counted between two and nine times. The CDR3 region is CASSELRNQPQHF. The CDR3 nucleotides are TGTGCCAGCAGTGAACTGCGAAATCAGCCCCAGCATTTT. The chain links TRBV6-1 to TRBJ1-5, with D uncertain. CDR3 length: 13 amino acids. With 2 bases removed from V and 4 bases from J, the gap between germline ends came to 6 bases. Germline CDR1 and CDR2: MNHNS and SASEGT.

This sequence joins TRBV7-9 and TRBJ1-1; unclear D gene. Trimming left V 5 bases short and J 0 bases short, with 13 bases between. Germline CDR1 reads SEHNR; CDR2 reads FQNEAQ (reference sequence). The CDR3 sequence is 15 residues long. In DNA, the CDR3 is TGTGCCAGCAGCACCACTAAGGACCTGAACACTGAAGCTTTCTTT. This codes for CASSTTKDLNTEAFF.

This clonotype came up a few times. The CDR3 sequence: CSGRALDTGEGYTF. The CDR3 DNA reads TGCAGTGGACGGGCCCTCGACACAGGGGAAGGCTACACCTTC. The V and J genes are TRBV20-1 and TRBJ1-2; 7 bases fit TRBD1. Germline V gene lookup returns CDR1 DFQATT and CDR2 SNEGSKA (reference sequence). The CDR3 has 14 amino acids. Germline trimming cut 7 bases from V and 8 bases from J; bases unmatched to any gene: 16.

The chain uses TRBV5-1 and TRBJ2-7; 9 bases fit TRBD2. CDR3 length equals 16 residues. The germline gives CDR1 SGHRS, CDR2 YFSETQ. J gave up 6 bases and V 4 bases, and 14 bases lay outside the gene matches. For the CDR3, the DNA is TGCGCCAGCAGCAAAATTAGCGGGAGAACCCCTCGCGAGCAGTACTTC. This codes for CASSKISGRTPREQYF.

In this sample, this clonotype turned up a few times. The J gene is TRBJ1-5, the V gene TRBV11-2; D unresolved. The germline gives CDR1 SGHAT, CDR2 FQNNGV. With 8 bases removed from V and 5 bases from J, the gap between germline ends came to 13 bases. The CDR3 covers 13 residues. The CDR3 reads CASGRTWDQPQHF. The CDR3 DNA reads TGTGCCAGCGGCAGGACGTGGGATCAGCCCCAGCATTTT.

The chain carries TRBV29-1 and TRBJ1-2, with 12 bases matching TRBD1. Looked up from germline, CDR1 is SQVTM and CDR2 is ANQGSEA. This CDR3 contains 12 residues. The CDR3 DNA reads TGCAGTTGGGGACAGGGGGCCTCTGGCTACACCTTC. It codes for CSWGQGASGYTF.

J is TRBJ2-2 and V is TRBV19; D call uncertain. Trimming took 3 bases from V and 5 from J, leaving 10 bases between them. The CDR3 consists of 14 residues. From germline, CDR1 is LNHDA and CDR2 SQIVND (reference sequence). Here the CDR3 reads CASSILPGTGELFF. CDR3 nucleotide sequence: TGTGCCAGTAGTATCCTTCCCGGAACCGGGGAGCTGTTTTTT.

This clonotype occurred a few times. CDR3 protein: CASSYDHSNQPQHF. The CDR3, as DNA: TGTGCCAGCAGCTATGATCATAGCAATCAGCCCCAGCATTTT. This chain joins TRBV6-1 and TRBJ1-5, with D unclear. V was pared by 6 bases and J by 0 bases, with 9 bases between. Germline V gene data show CDR1 as MNHNS and CDR2 as SASEGT. The CDR3 loop spans 14 amino acids.

This clonotype was recorded a few times. The CDR3 sequence is CASSPRWPRQGSNYGYTF. The CDR3 nucleotides read TGTGCCAGCAGCCCCCGCTGGCCAAGACAGGGCTCTAACTATGGCTACACCTTC. The V gene is TRBV7-8, the J gene TRBJ1-2; 7 bases agree with TRBD1. Germline CDR1 and CDR2: SGHVS and FQNEAQ. J gave up 0 bases and V 5 bases, and 15 bases lay outside the gene matches. This CDR3 contains 18 residues.

This clonotype was counted many times. The chain couples TRBV10-1 to TRBJ2-7, with D possibly matching TRBD2 (5 bases). The CDR3 is made up of 13 amino acids. Germline CDR1 is WNHNN and CDR2 is SYGVQD (reference sequence). The V end was cut by 2 bases, the J end by 6 bases, with 11 bases between. The CDR3 loop is CASSEGVGSEQYF. DNA for the CDR3: TGCGCCAGCAGTGAGGGAGTAGGGAGCGAGCAGTACTTC.

On this clonotype itself: The germline gene is not matched at one end of the junction; a read error may be the cause. J is TRBJ2-2 and V is TRBV12-3 or TRBV12-4, with D tentatively TRBD2 (5 bases). The CDR3 is 18 amino acids. This chain's CDR3 is CASSPPTRTKSNTGEPFF. As DNA, the CDR3 is TGTGCCAGCAGTCCCCCCACTAGAACAAAATCGAACACCGGGGAGCCGTTTTTT.

The genes are TRBV7-9 and TRBJ1-4; no firm D call. The V gene lost 3 bases and the J gene lost 8 bases, with 7 bases spanning the gap. Germline lookup yields CDR1 SEHNR and CDR2 FQNEAQ (reference sequence). This CDR3 contains 12 residues. Here the CDR3 DNA reads TGTGCCAGCAGCTTCAAAGGGGAAAAACTGTTTTTT. It translates to CASSFKGEKLFF.

This clonotype was picked up a small number of times. The chain has TRBV7-2 and TRBJ2-4, with a possible D match to TRBD2 (6 bases). V was trimmed by 5 bases and J by 6 bases, leaving 11 bases between them. Per the germline V gene, CDR1 is SGHTA and CDR2 is FQGNSA. The CDR3 spans 13 residues. CDR3 sequence reads: CASSPGLANIQYF. The CDR3 DNA sequence: TGTGCCAGCAGCCCGGGACTCGCAAACATTCAGTACTTC.

This clonotype was detected only a few times. The V call is TRBV6-2 or TRBV6-3, the J call TRBJ2-7; 9 nucleotides match TRBD1. The CDR3 loop spans 15 amino acids. The V and J ends lost 7 bases and 3 bases, in that order; junction bases with no gene match: 10. The germline V gene encodes CDR1 MNHEY and CDR2 SVGEGT. The CDR3 here is CASTSDRDRDYEQYF. The CDR3 region has the DNA TGTGCCAGCACCTCTGACCGGGACAGGGACTACGAGCAGTACTTC.

Details on this clonotype: One end of the junction does not line up with germline, which may come from a read error. This sequence joins TRBV5-6 and TRBJ2-3, with D maybe TRBD2 (5 bases). The CDR3 totals 12 residues. The germline gives CDR1 SGHDT, CDR2 YYEEEE. This chain's CDR3 is CASSLKSGKCCF. Written as DNA, the CDR3 is TGTGCCAGCAGCTTAAAAAGCGGAAAGTGTTGTTTT.

The chain has TRBV20-1 and TRBJ2-5; a possible D gene is TRBD2 (5 bases). V was pared by 6 bases and J by 4 bases, with 24 bases between. CDR3 size: 16 residues. CDR1 and CDR2 (germline): DFQATT, SNEGSKA (reference sequence). This CDR3 is CSALPTGIGYRETQYF. DNA for the CDR3: TGCAGTGCCCTACCTACCGGGATAGGGTATCGAGAGACCCAGTACTTC.

Worth noting for this clonotype: The germline gene is not matched at one end of the junction; a read error may be the cause. The gene calls are TRBV4-1 and TRBJ1-1; unclear D gene. The V gene's germline CDR1 is MGHRA and CDR2 YSYEKL. CDR3 size: 14 residues. The CDR3 loop reads CASSQDLGNAEAFF. Here the CDR3 DNA reads TGCGCCAGCAGCCAAGATCTGGGGAACGCTGAAGCTTTCTTT.